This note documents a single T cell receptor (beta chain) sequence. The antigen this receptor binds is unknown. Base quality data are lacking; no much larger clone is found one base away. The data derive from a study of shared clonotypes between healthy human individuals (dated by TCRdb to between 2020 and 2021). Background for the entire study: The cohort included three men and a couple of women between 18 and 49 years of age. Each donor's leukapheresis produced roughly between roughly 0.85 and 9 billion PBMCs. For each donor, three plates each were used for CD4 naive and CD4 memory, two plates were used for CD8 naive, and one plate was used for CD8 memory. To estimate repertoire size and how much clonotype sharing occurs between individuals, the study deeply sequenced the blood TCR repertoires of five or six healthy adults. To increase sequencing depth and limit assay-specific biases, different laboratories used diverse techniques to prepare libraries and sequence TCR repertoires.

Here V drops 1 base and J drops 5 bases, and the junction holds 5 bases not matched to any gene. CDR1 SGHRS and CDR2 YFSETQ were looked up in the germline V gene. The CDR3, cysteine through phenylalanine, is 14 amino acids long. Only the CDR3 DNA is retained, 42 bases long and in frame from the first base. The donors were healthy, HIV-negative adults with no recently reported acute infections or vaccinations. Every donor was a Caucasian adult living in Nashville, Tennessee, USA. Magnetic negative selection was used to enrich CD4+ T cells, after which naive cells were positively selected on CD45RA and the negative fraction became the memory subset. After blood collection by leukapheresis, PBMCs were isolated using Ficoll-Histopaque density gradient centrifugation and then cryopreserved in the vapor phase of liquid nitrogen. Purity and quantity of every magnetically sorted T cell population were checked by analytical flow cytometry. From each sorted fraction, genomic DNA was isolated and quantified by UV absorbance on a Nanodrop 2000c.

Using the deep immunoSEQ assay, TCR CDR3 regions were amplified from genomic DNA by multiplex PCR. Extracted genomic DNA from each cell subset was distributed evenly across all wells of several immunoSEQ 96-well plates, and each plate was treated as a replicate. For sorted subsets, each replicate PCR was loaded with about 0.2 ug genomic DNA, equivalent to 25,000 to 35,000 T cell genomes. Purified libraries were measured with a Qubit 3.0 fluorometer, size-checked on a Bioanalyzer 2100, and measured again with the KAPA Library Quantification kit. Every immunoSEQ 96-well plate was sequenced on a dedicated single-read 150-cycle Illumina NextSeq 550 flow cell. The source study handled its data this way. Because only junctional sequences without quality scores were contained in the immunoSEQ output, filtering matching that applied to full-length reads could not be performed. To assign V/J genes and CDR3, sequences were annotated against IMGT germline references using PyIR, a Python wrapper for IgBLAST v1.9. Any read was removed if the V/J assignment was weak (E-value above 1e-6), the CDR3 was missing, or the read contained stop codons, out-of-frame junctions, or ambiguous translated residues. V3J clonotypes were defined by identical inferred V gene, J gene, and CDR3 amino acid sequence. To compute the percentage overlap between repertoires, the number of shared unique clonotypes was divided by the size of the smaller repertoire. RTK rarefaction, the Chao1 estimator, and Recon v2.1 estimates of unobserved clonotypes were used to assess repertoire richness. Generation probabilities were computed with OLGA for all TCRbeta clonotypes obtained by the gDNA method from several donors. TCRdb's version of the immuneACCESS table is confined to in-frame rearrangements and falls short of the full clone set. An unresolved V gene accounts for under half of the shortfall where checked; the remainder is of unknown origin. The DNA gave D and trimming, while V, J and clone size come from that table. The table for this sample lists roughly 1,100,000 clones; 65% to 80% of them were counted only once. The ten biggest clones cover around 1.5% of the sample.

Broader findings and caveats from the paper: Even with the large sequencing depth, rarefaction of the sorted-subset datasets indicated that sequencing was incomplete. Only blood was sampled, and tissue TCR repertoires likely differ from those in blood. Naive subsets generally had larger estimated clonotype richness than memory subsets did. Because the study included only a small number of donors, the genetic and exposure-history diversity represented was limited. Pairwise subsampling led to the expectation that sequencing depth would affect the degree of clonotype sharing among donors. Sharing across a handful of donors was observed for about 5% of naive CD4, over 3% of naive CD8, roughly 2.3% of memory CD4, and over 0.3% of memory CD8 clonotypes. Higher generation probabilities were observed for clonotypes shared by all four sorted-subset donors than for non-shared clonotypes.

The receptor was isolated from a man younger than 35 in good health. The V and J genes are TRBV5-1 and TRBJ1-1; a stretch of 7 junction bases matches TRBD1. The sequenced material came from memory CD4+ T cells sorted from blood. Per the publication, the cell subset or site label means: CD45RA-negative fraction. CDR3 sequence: CASSLTGARTEAFF. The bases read TGCGCCAGCAGCTTGACAGGGGCCCGAACTGAAGCTTTCTTT.